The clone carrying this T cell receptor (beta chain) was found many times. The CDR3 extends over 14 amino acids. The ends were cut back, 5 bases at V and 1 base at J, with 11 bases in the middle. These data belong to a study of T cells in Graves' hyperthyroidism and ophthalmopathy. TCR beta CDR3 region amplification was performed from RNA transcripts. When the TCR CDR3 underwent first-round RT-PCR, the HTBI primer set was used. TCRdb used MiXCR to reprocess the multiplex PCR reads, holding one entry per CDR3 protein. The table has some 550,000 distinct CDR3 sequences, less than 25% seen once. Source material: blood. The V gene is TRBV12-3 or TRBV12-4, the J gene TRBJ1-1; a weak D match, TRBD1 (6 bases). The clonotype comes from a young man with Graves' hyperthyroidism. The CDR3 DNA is TGTGCCAGCAGTAGACAGGCTGCGAACACTGAAGCTTTCTTT. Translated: CASSRQAANTEAFF.